This entry lists 15 T cell receptor beta chains sequenced from one sample in a study of control samples from healthy donors and cancer patients. Data came from immunoSEQ multiplex PCR; TCRdb stores just in-frame clones and leaves some out. The sample has roughly 120,000 clones; 88% are singletons. The sequenced sample was blood. The receptors were sampled from a man aged 50 to 60 in good health.

The chain couples TRBV7-2 to TRBJ2-2; D is uncertain. V was trimmed by 1 base and J by 0 bases, leaving 6 bases between them. In germline, CDR1 is SGHTA, CDR2 FQGNSA. The CDR3 has 15 residues. The CDR3 bases are TGTGCCAGCAGCTTAGGGACCTCGAACACCGGGGAGCTGTTTTTT. Its protein product is CASSLGTSNTGELFF.

The gene calls are TRBV6-1 and TRBJ1-1; D is possibly TRBD1 (5 bases). In germline, CDR1 is MNHNS, CDR2 SASEGT. The CDR3 is made up of 17 amino acids. The ends were cut back, 3 bases at V and 2 bases at J, with 19 bases in the middle. The CDR3 DNA sequence: TGTGCCAGCAGTGACCAAGGGGCCATCCCATATAACACTGAAGCTTTCTTT. This codes for CASSDQGAIPYNTEAFF.

The V and J genes are TRBV9 and TRBJ2-3; D gene uncertain. The CDR3 sequence is 15 residues long. Trimming cost V 1 base and J 1 base, with 10 bases left between them. The germline V gene encodes CDR1 SGDLS and CDR2 YYNGEE. CDR3 nucleotide sequence: TGTGCCAGCAGCGTATCCTCCGGACGCACAGATACGCAGTATTTT. It encodes CASSVSSGRTDTQYF. Filled out from reference TRBV9 and TRBJ2-3, the complete variable domain reads DSGVTQTPKHLITATGQRVTLRCSPRSGDLSVYWYQQSLDQGLQFLIQYYNGEERAKGNILERFSAQQFPDLHSELNLSSLELGDSALYFCASSVSSGRTDTQYFGPGTRLTVL.

This clone was recorded a few times. The chain recombines TRBV10-3 with TRBJ2-1; possible D gene TRBD2, 6 bases. V lost 2 bases and J 7 bases, leaving 9 bases between the germline ends. Germline assignment: CDR1 ENHRY and CDR2 SYGVKD. The CDR3 consists of 13 residues. In nucleotides, the CDR3 is TGTGCCATCAGTGAGATACGGGGGAATGAGCAGTTCTTC. Protein sequence: CAISEIRGNEQFF.

The V gene is TRBV6-2 or TRBV6-3, the J gene TRBJ2-7; 13 bases fit TRBD2. Germline trimming cut 0 bases from V and 9 bases from J; bases unmatched to any gene: 11. CDR1 and CDR2 from the germline V gene are MNHEY and SVGEGT. The CDR3 consists of 17 residues. The CDR3 DNA is TGTGCCAGCAGTTACTCGGGACTAGCGGGGAATGTTTTGGGGCAGTACTTC. This codes for CASSYSGLAGNVLGQYF.

This clone was counted between two and nine times. This chain connects TRBV7-8 to TRBJ1-5; D not certain. The V and J ends lost 0 bases and 6 bases respectively, with 3 bases between them. The CDR3 runs 12 residues. Germline assignment: CDR1 SGHVS and CDR2 FQNEAQ. CDR3 nucleotides: TGTGCCAGCAGCTTAGCTGGTCAGCCCCAGCATTTT. Amino acid sequence: CASSLAGQPQHF.

J is TRBJ1-4 and V is TRBV2; D might be TRBD1 (5 bases). The germline V gene encodes CDR1 SNHLY and CDR2 FYNNEI. The CDR3 sequence is 16 residues long. V lost 4 bases to trimming and J lost 5 bases, with 17 bases between them. The CDR3 region has the DNA TGTGCCAGCAGTGCCCGGTCGGGGCTACCAAATGAAAAACTGTTTTTT. Protein: CASSARSGLPNEKLFF.

The J gene is TRBJ1-3, the V gene TRBV2; D not resolved. The CDR3 has 15 residues. The V end was cut by 0 bases, the J end by 2 bases, with 8 bases between. Per germline, CDR1 SNHLY and CDR2 FYNNEI. This CDR3 is CASSEAPRAGNTIYF. For the CDR3, the DNA is TGTGCCAGCAGTGAAGCGCCCCGAGCTGGAAACACCATATATTTT. Looking up the rest from reference TRBV2 and TRBJ1-3 gives the full variable domain: EPEVTQTPSHQVTQMGQEVILRCVPISNHLYFYWYRQILGQKVEFLVSFYNNEISEKSEIFDDQFSVERPDGSNFTLKIRSTKLEDSAMYFCASSEAPRAGNTIYFGEGSWLTVV.

The J gene is TRBJ1-1, the V gene TRBV7-9; no clear D gene. The CDR3 runs to 12 residues. Germline V gene lookup returns CDR1 SEHNR and CDR2 FQNEAQ (reference sequence). The ends were cut back, 11 bases at V and 1 base at J, with 11 bases in the middle. CDR3 loop: CALNTGNTEAFF. The CDR3 DNA follows: TGTGCCTTAAATACGGGGAACACTGAAGCTTTCTTT.

The chain couples TRBV10-3 to TRBJ1-3, with D uncertain. Germline CDR1 reads ENHRY; CDR2 reads SYGVKD. The CDR3 is 13 residues long. Deletions cut 6 bases from V and 4 bases from J, with 10 bases between. This CDR3 reads CAISPSGGNTIYF. CDR3 in DNA: TGTGCCATCAGCCCCTCGGGGGGAAACACCATATATTTT.

This clone was counted between two and nine times. The V and J genes are TRBV18 and TRBJ2-5, with 9 bases that match TRBD2. The CDR3 is 15 residues long. Germline lookup yields CDR1 KGHSH and CDR2 LQKENI. The J segment lost 2 bases and the V segment lost 3 bases, leaving 4 bases of the junction unmatched. As DNA, the CDR3 is TGTGCCAGCTCACCCTTGGGACTAGCACAAGAGACCCAGTACTTC. Its translation is CASSPLGLAQETQYF.

The chain is built from TRBV9 and TRBJ1-3; D perhaps matches TRBD1 (5 bases). V shed 3 bases and J shed 2 bases, with 15 bases lying between them. This CDR3 has 16 amino acids. Germline loops: CDR1 SGDLS, CDR2 YYNGEE. The CDR3 region has the DNA TGTGCCAGCAGCGGCCCACTGGTGGGGCCTGGAAACACCATATATTTT. It specifies CASSGPLVGPGNTIYF.

In its sample, this clone was seen once. The chain recombines TRBV6-5 with TRBJ2-7; TRBD1 matches at 9 bases. The CDR3 totals 14 residues. Germline loops: CDR1 MNHEY, CDR2 SVGAGI. Trimming cost V 7 bases and J 2 bases; bases outside gene matches: 6. CDR3 sequence: CASTAGTGPYEQYF. CDR3 in DNA: TGTGCCAGCACTGCCGGGACAGGGCCCTACGAGCAGTACTTC.

The chain employs TRBV7-2 and TRBJ1-6; no reliable D call. The germline V gene encodes CDR1 SGHTA and CDR2 FQGNSA. V lost 1 base and J lost 10, with 17 bases in between. The CDR3 sequence is 16 residues long. CDR3 nucleotide sequence: TGTGCCAGCAGCTTAGATCCGCGGGGAGTCGTGTCACCCCTCCACTTT. Translating it yields CASSLDPRGVVSPLHF. Together with reference TRBV7-2 and TRBJ1-6, the CDR3 gives the full variable domain: GAGVSQSPSNKVTEKGKDVELRCDPISGHTALYWYRQSLGQGLEFLIYFQGNSAPDKSGLPSDRFSAERTGGSVSTLTIQRTQQEDSAVYLCASSLDPRGVVSPLHFGNGTRLTVT.

The J gene is TRBJ1-5, the V gene TRBV2, with unresolved D. Germline-derived CDR1 and CDR2 are SNHLY and FYNNEI. Trimming cost V 6 bases and J 3 bases, with 9 bases left between them. The CDR3 has 13 residues. Here the CDR3 DNA reads TGTGCCAGCAGACGGGAAAACAATCAGCCCCAGCATTTT. Amino acids: CASRRENNQPQHF.